This is a list of T cell receptor beta chains from one sample in a study of T cell responses to AZD1222 COVID-19 vaccine. Assay used: immunoSEQ multiplex PCR; TCRdb lists only in-frame clones, some missing. The sample includes roughly 150,000 clones, 75% to 90% of them seen just once. Source: peripheral blood, taken on day 0 of AZD1222 vaccination. All receptors derive from an adult in good health. CDR3s include the opening cysteine and the closing phenylalanine or tryptophan. The D gene is left open where the match is weak. Rows may omit the clone size; those that give it use once, few, many or a size class.

>TRBV20-1|TRBJ1-5|NA|NA
TGCAGTGCTAGTTGGTTGGGGGGCGATAGCAATCAGCCCCAGCATTTT
CSASWLGGDSNQPQHF
>TRBV25-1|TRBJ1-6|NA|NA
TGTGCCAGCAGTGCCACAGCCAGGTATAATTCACCCCTCCACTTT
CASSATARYNSPLHF
>TRBV6-6|TRBJ2-5|NA|NA
TGTGCCAGCAAGCCGGGGCAGGTCGAGACCCAGTACTTC
CASKPGQVETQYF
>TRBV9|TRBJ2-3|NA|NA
TGTGCCAGCAGCGTAGTAGGGCGAACAGATACGCAGTATTTT
CASSVVGRTDTQYF
>TRBV11-2|TRBJ2-7|NA|NA
TGTGCCAGCAGCTTAGATGTCGGGGCGAACGAGCAGTACTTC
CASSLDVGANEQYF
>TRBV11-3|TRBJ1-1|NA|NA
TGTGCCAGCAGTTTAACAGGGTACACTGAAGCTTTCTTT
CASSLTGYTEAFF
>TRBV14|TRBJ1-1|NA|NA
TGTGCCAGCAGCCAAGTCTGGTACAGGCGGCCCCACACTGAAGCTTTCTTT
CASSQVWYRRPHTEAFF
>TRBV7-9|TRBJ1-2|NA|NA
TGTGCCAGCAGCCGAAACGACAGAGCTAACTATGGCTACACCTTC
CASSRNDRANYGYTF
>TRBV5-6|TRBJ1-5|TRBD1|NA
TGTGCCAGCAGCCCGAGACAGGGGGGAGGCAATCAGCCCCAGCATTTT
CASSPRQGGGNQPQHF
>TRBV2|TRBJ1-5|TRBD1|NA
TGTGCCAGCAGTGTCCGGACAGGGCGAAATCAGCCCCAGCATTTT
CASSVRTGRNQPQHF
>TRBV13|TRBJ2-1|TRBD1|NA
TGTGCCAGCCGAGGGTGGGGGACAGGGAGAGGGAATGAGCAGTTCTTC
CASRGWGTGRGNEQFF
>TRBV5-1|TRBJ1-1|NA|NA
TGCGCCAGCAGCTTGTCGGGGCCCATGAACACTGAAGCTTTCTTT
CASSLSGPMNTEAFF
>TRBV16|TRBJ1-6|NA|NA
TGTGCCAGCAGCCAATTCCGCGACGGGGCTTCACCCCTCCACTTT
CASSQFRDGASPLHF
>TRBV27|TRBJ2-7|TRBD1|NA
TGTGCCAGCAGTCTTCTCGCCGGGACAGGGACGTACGAGCAGTACTTC
CASSLLAGTGTYEQYF
>TRBV5-4|TRBJ2-3|NA|NA
TGTGCCAGCAGCTTGGGCAGTTCAATCCCAGATACGCAGTATTTT
CASSLGSSIPDTQYF
>TRBV6-1|TRBJ1-1|NA|NA
TGTGCCAGCAGTGAAGCCCCCGGGAACACTGAAGCTTTCTTT
CASSEAPGNTEAFF
>TRBV5-1|TRBJ1-6|NA|NA
TGCGCCAGCAGGCAATCGGGGCAGGATAATTCACCCCTCCACTTT
CASRQSGQDNSPLHF
>TRBV29-1|TRBJ2-2|TRBD1|once
TGCAACGTGAAGACAGGGGACACCGGGGAGCTGTTTTTT
CNVKTGDTGELFF
>TRBV18|TRBJ2-5|NA|NA
TGTGCCAGCTCACCAATGGAGACCCAGTACTTC
CASSPMETQYF
>TRBV27|TRBJ2-2|TRBD2|NA
TGTGCCAGCAGTTTATCGGGCGGGAGGGAGGACACCGGGGAGCTGTTTTTT
CASSLSGGREDTGELFF
>TRBV11-2|TRBJ2-1|TRBD1|NA
TGTGCCAGCAGCTTCCAGGGTACAGGGGACCCGAGGCAGTTCTTC
CASSFQGTGDPRQFF
>TRBV7-3|TRBJ2-3|NA|NA
TGTGCCAGCAGCTCGGGGGGCCCCACAGATACGCAGTATTTT
CASSSGGPTDTQYF
>TRBV7-2|TRBJ1-2|TRBD1|NA
TGTGCCAGCAGCTTAGGGGACAGGGTCCTCTATGGCTACACCTTC
CASSLGDRVLYGYTF
>TRBV5-6|TRBJ2-5|NA|few
TGTGCCAGCCAGGGGCAGGCCCAAGAGACCCAGTACTTC
CASQGQAQETQYF
>TRBV5-6|TRBJ2-2|TRBD1|NA
TGTGCCAGCGGAGACAGGGTCGACACCGGGGAGCTGTTTTTT
CASGDRVDTGELFF
>TRBV20-1|TRBJ1-1|NA|NA
TGCAGTGCCCGACAGACTGAAGCTTTCTTT
CSARQTEAFF
>TRBV5-1|TRBJ1-5|NA|NA
TGCGCCAGCAGCTTATCTGGACAGAACAATCAGCCCCAGCATTTT
CASSLSGQNNQPQHF
>TRBV18|TRBJ2-7|TRBD2|NA
TGTGCCAGCGTTCGCGGGGGGGAGAGCTACGAGCAGTACTTC
CASVRGGESYEQYF
>TRBV2|TRBJ2-2|TRBD2|NA
TGTGCCAGCGGCGGGGGGACGTACACCGGGGAGCTGTTTTTT
CASGGGTYTGELFF
>TRBV5-1|TRBJ2-4|TRBD2|NA
TGCGCCAGCAGCTTGAAGTTTGGGACTAGCGCCGAGGGGTTGTACTTC
CASSLKFGTSAEGLYF
>TRBV9|TRBJ2-3|TRBD1|NA
TGTGCCAGCAGCCCAGGGGGTAGCTGGATGTCCCATACGCAGTATTTT
CASSPGGSWMSHTQYF
>TRBV24-1|TRBJ1-2|NA|NA
TGTGCCACCAGTACAGGAAGCTATGGCTACACCTTC
CATSTGSYGYTF
>TRBV6-5|TRBJ2-7|NA|NA
TGTGCCAGCAGTTACTCCGCAGAGTTATTGGGATACGAGCAGTACTTC
CASSYSAELLGYEQYF
>TRBV5-4|TRBJ2-6|TRBD1|NA
TGTGCCAGCAGCCTGGGGACAGCAGACTCTGGGGCCAACGTCCTGACTTTC
CASSLGTADSGANVLTF
>TRBV19|TRBJ1-1|TRBD1|NA
TGTGCCAGTAGTACCGTCCGGGACAGGGGGACTGAAGCTTTCTTT
CASSTVRDRGTEAFF
>TRBV3-1/TRBV3-2|TRBJ1-5|TRBD1|NA
TGTGCCAGCAGCGCCGGGACAGCGCATCAGCCCCAGCATTTT
CASSAGTAHQPQHF
>TRBV27|TRBJ2-2|NA|NA
TGTGCCAGCAGTACCAGGGGATACGGGGAGCTGTTTTTT
CASSTRGYGELFF
>TRBV9|TRBJ2-7|NA|NA
TGTGCCAGCAGCACCCGGGACATCGACTACGAGCAGTACTTC
CASSTRDIDYEQYF
>TRBV5-1|TRBJ1-2|TRBD1|NA
TGCGCCAGCAGCTTGGCCGGGACAGGGGGCTTTAGGGACTATGGCTACACCTTC
CASSLAGTGGFRDYGYTF
>TRBV9|TRBJ1-1|NA|NA
TGTGCCAGCAGCGCTGTCTTGAACACTGAAGCTTTCTTT
CASSAVLNTEAFF
>TRBV28|TRBJ1-4|NA|NA
TGTGCCAGCAGTAAATTGGCCCCTCTAGATTCTAGGGGGAGATTGGTAGCGAGGGATCAAGGACTGTTTTTT
CASSKLAPLDSRGRLVARDQGLFF
>TRBV24-1|TRBJ1-5|NA|once
TGTGCCACTGCACAGGGTTTGAGCCAGCCCCAGCATTTT
CATAQGLSQPQHF
>TRBV7-3|TRBJ2-3|TRBD2|NA
TGTGCCAGCAGCTCCCTGGCGGGGGAGCCAACTAGCACAGATACGCAGTATTTT
CASSSLAGEPTSTDTQYF
>TRBV5-1|TRBJ2-7|NA|NA
TGCGCCAGCAAACTCACAGGGCACGAGCAGTACTTC
CASKLTGHEQYF
>TRBV19|TRBJ1-5|NA|NA
TGTGCCAGTAGTATACCCTCTGGGGGGGGCAATCAGCCCCAGCATTTT
CASSIPSGGGNQPQHF
>TRBV7-9|TRBJ2-7|NA|NA
TGTGCCAGCAGCTCTAGTTCAGGGACCAGCTCCTACGAGCAGTACTTC
CASSSSSGTSSYEQYF
>TRBV18|TRBJ1-2|NA|NA
TGTGCCAGCTCACCAAAGCAGGGCGAGGGCTACACCTTC
CASSPKQGEGYTF